Below, 19 T cell receptor beta chains from the same sample are listed, as sequenced in a study of shared clonotypes between healthy human individuals. Clones were sequenced by immunoSEQ multiplex PCR, and TCRdb holds only the in-frame ones, with some missing. The sample records around 700,000 clones, 74% being singletons. Sequencing was performed on memory CD4+ T cells sorted from blood. Sample subset: CD45RA-negative fraction. The receptor source for this set is a woman aged 25 to 39 in good health.

The rearrangement links TRBV9 to TRBJ2-7; perhaps TRBD1 as D (6 bases). Germline CDR1 and CDR2: SGDLS and YYNGEE. Trimming took 0 bases from V and 5 from J, leaving 12 bases between them. The CDR3 runs to 14 residues. The CDR3 DNA reads as TGTGCCAGCAGCGTAGCTACAGGGTCCCACGAGCAGTACTTC. Residues: CASSVATGSHEQYF. Full variable domain (outside the CDR3, taken from reference TRBV9 and TRBJ2-7): DSGVTQTPKHLITATGQRVTLRCSPRSGDLSVYWYQQSLDQGLQFLIQYYNGEERAKGNILERFSAQQFPDLHSELNLSSLELGDSALYFCASSVATGSHEQYFGPGTRLTVT.

CDR3 coding DNA: TGTGCCAGCAGCTTAGAAGTACGCGGCCCACCGGCTGGCGGGGAGCTGTTTTTT. Translation gives CASSLEVRGPPAGGELFF. The chain uses TRBV7-7 and TRBJ2-2; D not resolved. V was pared by 1 base and J by 7 bases, with 22 bases between. From germline, CDR1 is SSHAT and CDR2 FNYEAQ (reference sequence). The CDR3 runs to 18 residues.

This chain uses TRBV19 with TRBJ1-4, with unresolved D. Trimming left V 1 base short and J 0 bases short, with 9 bases between. The germline gives CDR1 LNHDA, CDR2 SQIVND (reference sequence). This CDR3 contains 16 residues. The CDR3 sequence: CASSIATAATNEKLFF. CDR3 sequence (DNA): TGTGCCAGTAGTATAGCCACGGCAGCAACTAATGAAAAACTGTTTTTT.

This clone has at least ten counts. The V gene is TRBV5-4, the J gene TRBJ1-6; 7 bases line up with TRBD1. Germline CDR1 and CDR2: SGHNT and YYREEE (reference sequence). Trimming at V came to 0 bases and at J to 7 bases, leaving 1 base not matched to a gene. This CDR3 has 14 amino acids. The DNA of the CDR3 is TGTGCCAGCAGCTTGGACAGGGGCAATTCACCCCTCCACTTT. Amino acids: CASSLDRGNSPLHF.

V gene TRBV5-1 combines with J gene TRBJ2-4; a possible D gene is TRBD1 (6 bases). V lost 0 bases and J 7 bases, leaving 11 bases between the germline ends. The CDR3 consists of 14 residues. Germline CDR1 is SGHRS and CDR2 is YFSETQ. The CDR3 sequence is CASSLAQGINIQYF. CDR3 nucleotides: TGCGCCAGCAGCTTGGCTCAGGGGATTAACATTCAGTACTTC.

This chain uses TRBV5-1 with TRBJ2-7, with unresolved D. Germline V gives CDR1 SGHRS, CDR2 YFSETQ. There are 11 residues in the CDR3. Trimming pared 0 bases from V and 6 bases from J, leaving 4 bases between. The CDR3 loop is CASSLGLEQYF. The CDR3 DNA reads as TGCGCCAGCAGCTTGGGACTCGAGCAGTACTTC.

This clone was detected a few times. The chain employs TRBV2 and TRBJ2-2; TRBD1 or TRBD2 may be the D gene (5 bases each). Trimming pared 6 bases from V and 0 bases from J, leaving 11 bases between. This CDR3 comprises 15 residues. Per the germline V gene, CDR1 is SNHLY and CDR2 is FYNNEI. The CDR3 reads CASSFGTTNTGELFF. DNA of the CDR3: TGTGCCAGCAGCTTCGGGACCACGAACACCGGGGAGCTGTTTTTT.

The J gene is TRBJ2-7, the V gene TRBV30, with TRBD2 identical over 8 bases. The CDR3 spans 15 residues. V gave up 3 bases and J gave up 6 bases; unmatched junction bases: 13. CDR1 is GTSNPN and CDR2 is SVGIG in the germline V gene (reference sequence). This chain's CDR3 is CAWSHGTSNPGEQYF. CDR3 nucleotides: TGTGCCTGGAGCCACGGGACTAGTAATCCGGGCGAGCAGTACTTC.

The chain couples TRBV6-1 to TRBJ2-7; the match to TRBD1 covers 11 bases. The trim removed 7 bases at V and 2 bases at J, leaving 4 bases unmatched. Looked up from germline, CDR1 is MNHNS and CDR2 is SASEGT. The CDR3 consists of 14 residues. CDR3: CASTKGQGAYEQYF. The CDR3 coding sequence is TGTGCCAGCACTAAGGGACAGGGGGCCTACGAGCAGTACTTC.

This rearrangement joins TRBV11-3 to TRBJ2-1; 11 positions match TRBD2. This CDR3 spans 15 amino acids. V lost 2 bases, J lost 6 bases, and 3 bases stayed unmatched. CDR1 is SGHNT and CDR2 is YENEEA in the germline V gene. DNA for the CDR3: TGTGCCAGCAGCTTATGGGGGACTAGCGGCAATGAGCAGTTCTTC. The encoded protein is CASSLWGTSGNEQFF.

The gene calls are TRBV28 and TRBJ2-7; D may be TRBD2 (5 bases). Trimming took 6 bases from V and 5 from J, leaving 17 bases between them. The CDR3 spans 14 residues. CDR1 is MDHEN and CDR2 is SYDVKM in the germline V gene. CDR3 sequence reads: CASRSGSVKNEQYF. Here the CDR3 DNA reads TGTGCCAGCAGAAGCGGCTCCGTAAAGAACGAGCAGTACTTC. The full variable domain, with the rest looked up from reference TRBV28 and TRBJ2-7, is DVKVTQSSRYLVKRTGEKVFLECVQDMDHENMFWYRQDPGLGLRLIYFSYDVKMKEKGDIPEGYSVSREKKERFSLILESASTNQTSMYLCASRSGSVKNEQYFGPGTRLTVT.

The chain couples TRBV4-1 to TRBJ2-5; tentatively, D is TRBD1 or TRBD2 (5 bases each). CDR3 length: 16 amino acids. Germline lookup yields CDR1 MGHRA and CDR2 YSYEKL. V lost 0 bases, J lost 5 bases, and 16 bases lay in between. The CDR3 region has the DNA TGCGCCAGCAGCCAAGAGGGTTCGGGGACCCGGGAGACCCAGTACTTC. This codes for CASSQEGSGTRETQYF.

The V gene is TRBV4-2, the J gene TRBJ2-5, with 11 bases lining up with TRBD2. The CDR3 runs 16 residues. V lost 0 bases, J lost 1 base, and 1 base stayed unmatched. Per germline, CDR1 LGHNA and CDR2 YNFKEQ. CDR3 amino acids: CASSQDTSGGQETQYF. In DNA, the CDR3 is TGTGCCAGCAGCCAAGATACTAGCGGGGGCCAAGAGACCCAGTACTTC.

V and J are TRBV14 and TRBJ2-6; D tentatively fits TRBD1 or TRBD2 (5 bases each). The CDR3 has 16 residues. The germline V and J ends were trimmed by 0 bases and 2 bases, with 8 bases remaining between them. CDR1 SGHDN and CDR2 FVKESK come from the germline V gene. CDR3 coding DNA: TGTGCCAGCAGCCAAGATATGGGGGCTGGGGCCAACGTCCTGACTTTC. Translation: CASSQDMGAGANVLTF. The full variable domain, with the rest looked up from reference TRBV14 and TRBJ2-6, is EAGVTQFPSHSVIEKGQTVTLRCDPISGHDNLYWYRRVMGKEIKFLLHFVKESKQDESGMPNNRFLAERTGGTYSTLKVQPAELEDSGVYFCASSQDMGAGANVLTFGAGSRLTVL.

The chain joins TRBV11-2 to TRBJ2-7, with unresolved D. The CDR3 spans 14 residues. Germline V lookup: CDR1 SGHAT, CDR2 FQNNGV. Trimming took 1 base from V and 5 from J, leaving 12 bases between them. CDR3 bases: TGTGCCAGCAGCTTAGTTGTTAGGGCCCACGAGCAGTACTTC. Protein sequence: CASSLVVRAHEQYF.

Only a few counts were recorded for this clone. The chain joins TRBV28 to TRBJ2-5; 10 bases are a match to TRBD2. Per germline, CDR1 MDHEN and CDR2 SYDVKM. The CDR3 has 16 residues. The V gene end was trimmed by 7 bases and the J gene end by 3 bases; junction bases not matched to a gene: 11. CDR3 region: CASNSGTSARKETQYF. CDR3 in DNA: TGTGCCAGCAATTCCGGGACTAGCGCGCGAAAAGAGACCCAGTACTTC.

The chain couples TRBV28 to TRBJ2-7; TRBD1 aligns across 7 bases. CDR1 MDHEN and CDR2 SYDVKM come from the germline V gene. After removal of 7 bases from V and 4 bases from J, the junction contained 13 bases not matched to a gene. This CDR3 region has 15 residues. The CDR3 here is CASIPPGGAYYEQYF. The CDR3 DNA is TGTGCCAGCATCCCACCAGGGGGAGCGTATTACGAGCAGTACTTC.

The rearrangement joins TRBV19 to TRBJ2-7; TRBD1 matches at 12 bases. Trimming took 6 bases from V and 5 from J; bases not matched to a gene: 8. The CDR3 contains 15 residues. Germline V CDR1 and CDR2: LNHDA, SQIVND (reference sequence). CDR3 nucleotides: TGTGCCAGTAGCATGGGACAGGGGGCGCCGAACGAGCAGTACTTC. This translates into CASSMGQGAPNEQYF.

The chain joins TRBV18 to TRBJ2-7; no firm D call. CDR1 and CDR2 from the germline V gene are KGHSH and LQKENI. V was shortened by 2 bases and J by 3 bases, with 14 bases between the two germline ends. The CDR3 covers 15 residues. This CDR3 is CASSPDGYRYYEQYF. CDR3 nucleotide sequence: TGTGCCAGCTCACCAGATGGGTACAGATACTACGAGCAGTACTTC.